This entry is about one T cell receptor beta chain. A much larger clone is a single base away; this may be a read error. CDR3 size: 16 residues. J gave up 8 bases and V 1 base, and 13 bases lay outside the gene matches. Per the germline V gene, CDR1 is SGHTA and CDR2 is FQGNSA. Bulk tumor gDNA, 500 to 700 ng per sample, served as the TCR template. The authors collected several far-apart biopsies from each primary tumor during surgery. These patients got curative surgery after being newly diagnosed with untreated non-small cell lung cancer. These data belong to a study of immune heterogeneity within non-small cell lung tumors. Multiplex PCR employing 32 V and 13 J primers generated amplicons of the TCR beta CDR3. TCRdb analysed the multiplex PCR reads with MiXCR anew, one entry per CDR3 protein. The data show about 3,100 distinct CDR3 sequences, 15% to 20% seen once.

This chain uses TRBV7-2 with TRBJ1-2; 7 positions match TRBD1. The receptor was isolated from a man over 45 with non-small cell lung cancer. Sequencing was carried out using lung tumor tissue. The chain's CDR3 is CASSLEAGGRGGGYTF. The CDR3 DNA reads TGTGCCAGCAGCTTAGAGGCGGGGGGCAGGGGGGGGGGCTACACCTTC.